This T cell receptor beta chain was observed in a study of identical twins. Unmatched junction bases numbered 7, after V lost 4 bases and J lost 0 bases. Germline loops: CDR1 LGHNA, CDR2 YSLEER. There are 17 residues in the CDR3. TCRdb reprocessed the 5' RACE reads via MiXCR and lists one record per CDR3 protein. The table records around 570,000 distinct CDR3 sequences, 9.6% of them present only once. About this clonotype: Its antigen is as yet unknown.

Study-wide results and caveats: Models predicted too little out-of-frame TCR alpha sharing in monozygotic twins.

The data also belong to a second study, concerning yellow fever vaccine responses in identical twins.

The sequencing input was PBMCs. The rearrangement links TRBV4-3 to TRBJ1-4, with 8 bases fitting TRBD1. The TCR was taken from a woman aged 18-35 years in good health. The CDR3 protein is CASSRWDRKTTNEKLFF. CDR3 bases: TGCGCCAGCAGCCGCTGGGACAGGAAGACAACTAATGAAAAACTGTTTTTT.